These 27 T cell receptor beta chains came from one sample sequenced in a study of post-analysis software for immune sequencing data. Whole-study findings and limits: Patients had higher frequencies than controls of four to six TRBV segments, including TRBV5-6, TRBV5-1 and TRBV20-1.

Presence of unique molecular identifiers characterized the TCR beta cDNA libraries. TCRdb redid the calling of the PCR reads with MiXCR, one entry per CDR3 protein. The sample comprises some 690,000 distinct CDR3 sequences, roughly 30% of which are singletons, and more than 0.45% rests with the top ten. These receptors are not linked to any known antigen. The sequenced sample was blood. Receptors were obtained from a girl under 18 with multiple sclerosis.

The CDR3 DNA follows: TGTGCCAGCAGCTCGAGTGGGCTCTACAATGAGCAGTACTTC. Translated, it gives CASSSSGLYNEQYF. The chain has TRBV28 and TRBJ2-7; D gene uncertain. This CDR3 spans 14 amino acids. Germline V gene data show CDR1 as MDHEN and CDR2 as SYDVKM. Trimming pared 6 bases from V and 7 bases from J, leaving 19 bases between. The full variable domain, in which reference TRBV28 and TRBJ2-7 provide the parts outside the CDR3, is DVKVTQSSRYLVKRTGEKVFLECVQDMDHENMFWYRQDPGLGLRLIYFSYDVKMKEKGDIPEGYSVSREKKERFSLILESASTNQTSMYLCASSSSGLYNEQYFGPGTRLTVT.

This clonotype was picked up a small number of times. This rearrangement joins TRBV20-1 to TRBJ2-3, with D perhaps TRBD2 (6 bases). CDR1 is DFQATT, CDR2 SNEGSKA, per germline (reference sequence). CDR3 length equals 14 residues. The V gene lost 5 bases and the J gene lost 1 base, with 13 bases spanning the gap. The CDR3 sequence: CSAGLGEGTDTQYF. CDR3 DNA: TGCAGTGCTGGACTGGGGGAGGGCACAGATACGCAGTATTTT.

This clonotype was detected many times. The chain couples TRBV20-1 to TRBJ2-7; 8 bases map to TRBD2. V lost 4 bases, J lost 0 bases, and 11 bases stayed unmatched. CDR3 length: 16 amino acids. CDR1 is DFQATT, CDR2 SNEGSKA, per germline (reference sequence). CDR3 DNA sequence: TGCAGTGCTAACCGAGTGGCGGGAGGTCTCTCCTACGAGCAGTACTTC. Its protein is CSANRVAGGLSYEQYF.

The CDR3 nucleotides are TGTGCCAGCAGCTTATTCGGACAGGGAACGGATTCACCCCTCCACTTT. Its protein product is CASSLFGQGTDSPLHF. V gene TRBV7-2 combines with J gene TRBJ1-6, with 8 bases matching TRBD1. CDR1 SGHTA and CDR2 FQGNSA come from the germline V gene. Trimming at V came to 2 bases and at J to 8 bases, leaving 8 bases not matched to a gene. This CDR3 is 16 amino acids long.

This clonotype has a count of ten or more. This chain connects TRBV9 to TRBJ2-1; 8 bases line up with TRBD2. J lost 4 bases, V lost 5 bases, and 8 bases had no gene match. This CDR3 comprises 15 residues. From germline, CDR1 is SGDLS and CDR2 YYNGEE. In DNA, the CDR3 is TGTGCCAGCAGTGTAAGCGGGAGCGAATACAATGAGCAGTTCTTC. Its protein is CASSVSGSEYNEQFF.

The chain is built from TRBV11-2 and TRBJ2-1; 7 bases are a match to TRBD2. The CDR3 loop spans 14 amino acids. The germline V gene has CDR1 SGHAT and CDR2 FQNNGV. V shed 5 bases, J shed 3 bases, and the junction held 4 bases outside the gene matches. The CDR3 loop is CASSRAGVYNEQFF. CDR3 DNA: TGTGCCAGCAGCCGGGCGGGAGTCTACAATGAGCAGTTCTTC.

The V call is TRBV20-1, the J call TRBJ1-1; D gene ambiguous. The germline V and J ends were trimmed by 6 bases and 1 base, with 15 bases remaining between them. From germline, CDR1 is DFQATT and CDR2 SNEGSKA (reference sequence). This CDR3 has 14 residues. This CDR3 is CSAPDRLKNTEAFF. The CDR3, as DNA: TGCAGTGCCCCGGATAGATTGAAGAACACTGAAGCTTTCTTT.

The V and J genes are TRBV6-1 and TRBJ2-7; D is unclear. This CDR3 has 15 amino acids. Trimming removed 0 bases at V and 2 bases at J, with 11 bases between. Germline loops: CDR1 MNHNS, CDR2 SASEGT. The CDR3 here is CASSEARRIPYEQYF. In DNA form, the CDR3 reads TGTGCCAGCAGTGAAGCAAGACGGATCCCCTACGAGCAGTACTTC.

This clonotype turned up a few times. CDR3 nucleotide sequence: TGCAGTGCTAAACTAGCGGGGATGCGGGAGACCCAGTACTTC. This sequence encodes CSAKLAGMRETQYF. The rearrangement joins TRBV20-1 to TRBJ2-5; 10 nucleotides line up with TRBD2. Germline CDR1 reads DFQATT; CDR2 reads SNEGSKA (reference sequence). The trim removed 4 bases at V and 5 bases at J, leaving 7 bases unmatched. CDR3 length: 14 residues.

This clonotype was picked up many times. V usage is TRBV20-1 and J usage is TRBJ2-5; 7 nucleotides line up with TRBD2. Germline-derived CDR1 and CDR2 are DFQATT and SNEGSKA (reference sequence). The CDR3 is 15 amino acids. Trimming took 1 base from V and 1 from J; bases not matched to a gene: 6. The CDR3 sequence is CSARGPSGSQETQYF. CDR3 DNA: TGCAGTGCTAGAGGCCCTAGCGGCTCCCAAGAGACCCAGTACTTC.

The rearrangement joins TRBV28 to TRBJ1-5; the D gene is possibly TRBD1 (5 bases). CDR1 is MDHEN and CDR2 is SYDVKM in the germline V gene. The CDR3 extends over 14 amino acids. The V end was cut by 9 bases, the J end by 0 bases, with 12 bases between. This CDR3 reads CASITGPSNQPQHF. The CDR3 DNA reads as TGTGCCAGTATAACGGGACCTAGCAATCAGCCCCAGCATTTT.

This clonotype was counted a few times. The chain uses TRBV4-3 and TRBJ2-7; 7 bases are a match to TRBD1. CDR1 LGHNA and CDR2 YSLEER come from the germline V gene. This CDR3 contains 18 residues. V lost 1 base and J lost 0; bases outside the gene matches: 12. CDR3 in amino acids: CASSQACQRQGFSYEQYF. The CDR3 DNA follows: TGCGCCAGCAGCCAAGCCTGCCAAAGACAGGGCTTCTCCTACGAGCAGTACTTC.

The gene calls are TRBV7-2 and TRBJ2-3; D is possibly TRBD1 (7 bases). The length of the CDR3 is 16 residues. V was trimmed by 5 bases and J by 4 bases, leaving 19 bases between them. Germline CDR1 and CDR2: SGHTA and FQGNSA. The CDR3 DNA follows: TGTGCCAGCAGCCAGGGGGGCGACCCCGGAGCAGATACGCAGTATTTT. Translating gives CASSQGGDPGADTQYF. The complete variable domain, with remaining parts taken from reference TRBV7-2 and TRBJ2-3, reads GAGVSQSPSNKVTEKGKDVELRCDPISGHTALYWYRQSLGQGLEFLIYFQGNSAPDKSGLPSDRFSAERTGGSVSTLTIQRTQQEDSAVYLCASSQGGDPGADTQYFGPGTRLTVL.

This clonotype has just a few counts. The rearrangement uses TRBV6-5 and TRBJ2-7, with 8 positions matching TRBD1. This CDR3 region has 16 residues. The trim removed 4 bases at V and 3 bases at J, leaving 11 bases unmatched. Per the germline V gene, CDR1 is MNHEY and CDR2 is SVGAGI. The chain's CDR3 is CASSFAEGQGFYEQYF. In nucleotides, the CDR3 is TGTGCCAGCAGTTTCGCCGAAGGACAGGGTTTCTACGAGCAGTACTTC.

This clonotype was picked up many times. V and J are TRBV6-6 and TRBJ1-1; possible D gene TRBD1, 5 bases. In germline, CDR1 is MNHNY, CDR2 SVGAGI (reference sequence). The CDR3 length is 14 residues. The V end was cut by 6 bases, the J end by 5 bases, with 16 bases between. CDR3 residues: CASSPQGTKTEAFF. DNA of the CDR3: TGTGCCAGCAGCCCGCAGGGAACGAAGACTGAAGCTTTCTTT.

This clonotype has only a few counts. The junction and the germline gene differ at one end; a read error may be behind it. This rearrangement joins TRBV7-7 to TRBJ2-1; D possibly uses TRBD1 or TRBD2 (6 bases each). Per the germline V gene, CDR1 is SSHAT and CDR2 is FNYEAQ (reference sequence). This CDR3 comprises 15 residues. CDR3 sequence (DNA): TGTGCTAGCAGCTTAAGTCGGGGGCTTTACAATGAGCAGTTCTTC. Its protein product is CASSLSRGLYNEQFF.

The V and J genes are TRBV6-5 and TRBJ1-6, with D possibly TRBD1 on 5 matching bases. V was cut by 5 bases and J by 13 bases, with 15 bases left in between. Germline values: CDR1 MNHEY, CDR2 SVGAGI. This CDR3 spans 13 amino acids. As DNA, the CDR3 is TGTGCCAGCAGTAGGGGAAAGGTTGGGCCCCTCCACTTT. It specifies CASSRGKVGPLHF.

This clonotype has more than one count but fewer than ten. The V and J genes are TRBV4-3 and TRBJ2-1, with TRBD2 identical over 7 bases. Per germline, CDR1 LGHNA and CDR2 YSLEER. The V and J ends lost 0 bases and 10 bases, in that order; junction bases with no gene match: 15. The length of the CDR3 is 17 residues. The CDR3 coding sequence is TGCGCCAGCAGCCAAGAAGCTGGGGCGACCGGCGGGAGCGAGCAGTTCTTC. Amino acids: CASSQEAGATGGSEQFF.

V is TRBV19 and J is TRBJ2-1, with TRBD2 matching 8 bases. CDR1 and CDR2 (germline): LNHDA, SQIVND (reference sequence). V gave up 1 base and J gave up 9 bases; unmatched junction bases: 11. CDR3 length: 16 residues. The CDR3: CASSIVLSSGWSEQFF. The CDR3 DNA reads as TGTGCCAGTAGTATAGTACTGTCTAGCGGGTGGAGTGAGCAGTTCTTC.

This clonotype was seen a handful of times. The rearrangement uses TRBV5-1 and TRBJ2-5; TRBD1 is a possible D gene (6 bases). Trimming left V 5 bases short and J 4 bases short, with 12 bases between. Per the germline V gene, CDR1 is SGHRS and CDR2 is YFSETQ. This CDR3 contains 13 residues. The CDR3 nucleotides read TGCGCCAGCAGGGACAGCCCGGGAGAGACCCAGTACTTC. It codes for CASRDSPGETQYF.

This rearrangement joins TRBV20-1 to TRBJ2-5; weak D call: TRBD2 (6 bases). CDR1 and CDR2 (germline): DFQATT, SNEGSKA (reference sequence). The V gene lost 6 bases and the J gene lost 2 bases, with 16 bases spanning the gap. This CDR3 contains 14 residues. The CDR3 region is CSAGIEREQETQYF. DNA for the CDR3: TGCAGTGCGGGGATAGAACGGGAGCAAGAGACCCAGTACTTC.

The chain combines TRBV6-1 with TRBJ1-5; TRBD1 matches at 7 bases. The germline CDR1 and CDR2 sequences are MNHNS and SASEGT. Trimming removed 8 bases from V and 3 bases from J; junction bases left unmatched: 7. The CDR3 has 14 residues. CDR3 protein: CASGTGDLNQPQHF. The CDR3 DNA reads TGTGCCAGCGGAACAGGGGACCTCAATCAGCCCCAGCATTTT.

J is TRBJ2-7 and V is TRBV27, with a tentative D call TRBD1 (6 bases). V was clipped by 5 bases and J by 10 bases, with 24 bases between them. The CDR3 runs to 15 residues. Germline V gene sequence: CDR1 MNHEY, CDR2 SMNVEV (reference sequence). CDR3 protein: CASSLGGRRQETQYF. DNA for the CDR3: TGTGCCAGCAGTCTAGGGGGACGTCGGCAAGAGACTCAGTACTTC.

This chain links TRBV20-1 with TRBJ1-1; D call uncertain. The CDR3 runs 14 residues. The germline CDR1 and CDR2 sequences are DFQATT and SNEGSKA (reference sequence). With 7 bases removed from V and 0 bases from J, the gap between germline ends came to 15 bases. As DNA, the CDR3 is TGCAGTGTTCAGGTTGGCAGTCTGAACACTGAAGCTTTCTTT. It specifies CSVQVGSLNTEAFF.

The V call is TRBV4-1, the J call TRBJ1-2; D unclear. V was trimmed by 0 bases and J by 1 base, leaving 15 bases between them. The V gene's germline CDR1 is MGHRA and CDR2 YSYEKL. The CDR3 runs to 17 residues. CDR3 sequence reads: CASSQDREADFNYGYTF. CDR3 coding DNA: TGCGCCAGCAGCCAAGATAGGGAGGCGGACTTTAACTATGGCTACACCTTC.

Of note for this clonotype: A much more abundant neighbour one base away suggests this may be a read error. The chain joins TRBV6-5 to TRBJ2-5; no clear D. The CDR3 runs 11 residues. V gave up 3 bases and J gave up 11 bases, with 10 bases separating them. Germline V gene lookup returns CDR1 MNHEY and CDR2 SVGAGI. The CDR3 region has the DNA TGTGCCAGCAGTTATCTAGGTAAGCAGTACTTC. It yields the protein CASSYLGKQYF.

V is TRBV20-1 and J is TRBJ2-1, with 7 bases aligning to TRBD2. This CDR3 region has 13 residues. Per the germline V gene, CDR1 is DFQATT and CDR2 is SNEGSKA (reference sequence). J was trimmed by 4 bases and V by 4 bases; bases with no gene match: 4. The CDR3 nucleotides read TGCAGTGCTATTAGAGCGGGATACAATGAGCAGTTCTTC. Protein: CSAIRAGYNEQFF.